This is a list of T cell receptor beta chains from one sample in a study of blood T cell repertoires in COVID-19. Libraries were prepared by immunoSEQ multiplex PCR; TCRdb keeps only in-frame clonotypes and omits some of them. The sample lists 350,000 or so clones, 88% occurring once. The source material was peripheral blood. These receptors originate from a woman in her thirties with COVID-19, enrolled during active disease. The CDR3 runs from the conserved cysteine through the conserved F or W. D genes are given only for firm matches. Size is stated for part of the rows, as once, few or many counts, or as a class when the clone is expanded.

clone size	V gene	D gene	J gene	CDR3 protein	CDR3 DNA
.	TRBV4-2	.	TRBJ1-1	CASSRTFGQANTEAFF	TGTGCCAGCAGCCGAACGTTCGGACAAGCGAACACTGAAGCTTTCTTT
.	TRBV5-1	.	TRBJ2-2	CASSEGEASWTGELFF	TGCGCCAGCAGCGAGGGAGAGGCGTCGTGGACCGGGGAGCTGTTTTTT
.	TRBV4-1	TRBD1	TRBJ1-2	CASSQGQGYGYTF	TGCGCCAGCAGCCAAGGACAGGGGTATGGCTACACCTTC
.	TRBV7-2	.	TRBJ1-2	CASSLTRELAYGYTF	TGTGCCAGCAGCTTGACTCGCGAATTGGCCTATGGCTACACCTTC
once	TRBV27	.	TRBJ2-3	CASSFEGAGTDTQYF	TGTGCCAGCAGTTTCGAGGGCGCCGGGACAGATACGCAGTATTTT
.	TRBV5-6	.	TRBJ1-3	CASSLGGPNSGNTIYF	TGTGCCAGCAGCTTGGGAGGCCCCAATTCTGGAAACACCATATATTTT
once	TRBV29-1	.	TRBJ1-1	CSVRHGTEAFF	TGCAGCGTTCGACACGGCACTGAAGCTTTCTTT
.	TRBV4-2	TRBD2	TRBJ2-7	CASRGSGGSEQYF	TGTGCCAGCCGGGGGAGCGGGGGATCCGAGCAGTACTTC
.	TRBV4-2	TRBD2	TRBJ2-3	CASSQGQRGDDTQYF	TGTGCCAGCAGCCAAGGACAGCGGGGGGACGATACGCAGTATTTT
.	TRBV6-1	TRBD1	TRBJ2-1	CASSEGTGIYNEQFF	TGTGCCAGCAGTGAGGGGACAGGGATATACAATGAGCAGTTCTTC
.	TRBV6-4	.	TRBJ1-1	CASRGHGEAFF	TGTGCCAGCAGGGGACATGGTGAAGCTTTCTTT
.	TRBV11-2	.	TRBJ2-2	CASREAGASSGELFF	TGTGCCAGCAGGGAGGCGGGGGCCAGCTCCGGGGAGCTGTTTTTT
.	TRBV7-9	.	TRBJ1-1	CASHRVGTEAFF	TGTGCCAGCCACAGGGTTGGGACTGAAGCTTTCTTT
.	TRBV2	.	TRBJ1-3	CASSKQGNTIYF	TGTGCCAGCAGTAAACAGGGAAACACCATATATTTT
few	TRBV3-1/TRBV3-2	.	TRBJ2-1	CASSQDAGARDGEQFF	TGTGCCAGCAGCCAAGATGCGGGGGCCAGAGACGGTGAGCAGTTCTTC
.	TRBV6-2/TRBV6-3	TRBD2	TRBJ2-7	CASSTPGGTYEQYF	TGTGCCAGCAGTACACCCGGGGGGACCTACGAGCAGTACTTC
.	TRBV18	TRBD1	TRBJ1-6	CASSRDSNSPLHF	TGTGCCAGCTCACGGGACAGTAACTCACCCCTCCACTTT
.	TRBV5-6	.	TRBJ2-7	CASSLTGRVYEQYF	TGTGCCAGCAGCTTAACAGGGAGGGTCTACGAGCAGTACTTC
once	TRBV7-2	.	TRBJ2-5	CASSVFRGTQYF	TGTGCCAGCAGCGTCTTCCGGGGGACCCAGTACTTC
.	TRBV7-5	.	TRBJ1-1	CARSRTRRPVAEKTEAFF	TGTGCCAGAAGCCGCACCAGACGGCCCGTGGCGGAGAAGACTGAAGCTTTCTTT
.	TRBV4-3	TRBD1	TRBJ1-5	CASSQDKGAINQPQHF	TGCGCCAGCAGCCAAGATAAGGGGGCCATCAATCAGCCCCAGCATTTT
.	TRBV27	TRBD1	TRBJ2-7	CASRDRVSYEQYF	TGTGCCAGCCGGGACAGGGTTTCCTACGAGCAGTACTTC
.	TRBV5-1	.	TRBJ1-6	CASSLQAIPMSPLHF	TGCGCCAGCAGCTTGCAAGCGATCCCAATGTCACCCCTCCACTTT
few	TRBV7-9	TRBD1	TRBJ1-4	CASRQAGGRGKLFF	TGTGCCAGCAGACAAGCAGGGGGAAGAGGAAAACTGTTTTTT
once	TRBV28	.	TRBJ1-5	CASSYQDSVNQPQHF	TGTGCCAGCAGTTACCAGGACAGCGTCAATCAGCCCCAGCATTTT
.	TRBV13	TRBD1	TRBJ1-1	CASSRAGQARGMNTEAFF	TGTGCCAGCAGCCGGGCGGGACAGGCAAGGGGGATGAACACTGAAGCTTTCTTT
.	TRBV5-1	.	TRBJ1-5	CASSLAGNQPQHF	TGCGCCAGCAGCTTGGCAGGGAACCAGCCCCAGCATTTT
.	TRBV29-1	.	TRBJ2-1	CSVVEVLRVHGEQFF	TGCAGCGTTGTGGAGGTCCTACGAGTACACGGTGAGCAGTTCTTC
.	TRBV11-2	TRBD2	TRBJ2-3	CASSLVGGGHTDTQYF	TGTGCCAGCAGCTTAGTAGGCGGGGGGCACACAGATACGCAGTATTTT
.	TRBV5-1	TRBD2	TRBJ2-3	CASSLARTSGGADTQYF	TGCGCCAGCAGCCTCGCGAGAACTAGCGGGGGTGCAGATACGCAGTATTTT
.	TRBV6-4	.	TRBJ1-5	CASSADDSNSNQPQHF	TGTGCCAGCAGTGCCGACGACAGTAATAGCAATCAGCCCCAGCATTTT
.	TRBV18	TRBD1	TRBJ2-7	CASTAGTGGNEQYF	TGTGCCAGCACAGCCGGGACAGGGGGCAACGAGCAGTACTTC
.	TRBV24-1	TRBD1	TRBJ2-3	CATSDPTGGAEDTQYF	TGTGCCACCAGTGATCCCACAGGGGGCGCGGAAGATACGCAGTATTTT